The clone carrying this T cell receptor (beta chain) was counted many times. Its target is not known. The CDR3 runs to 13 residues. Trimming took off 2 bases at V and 8 bases at J, with 12 bases between the two ends. CDR1 and CDR2 from the germline V gene are MRHNA and SNTAGT. The investigators amplified TCR beta CDR3 regions from RNA transcripts. The HTBI set primed first-round TCR CDR3 RT-PCR. TCRdb re-called the multiplex PCR reads with MiXCR, one entry per CDR3 protein. The sample includes fewer than 750,000 distinct CDR3 sequences, roughly 14% seen only once; the top ten take around 4%. The PBMCs were taken from roughly 10 ml of fresh peripheral blood. The sample originates from a study of T cells in Graves' hyperthyroidism and ophthalmopathy. Background on the study: The initial diagnosis was the point when peripheral blood was collected, ahead of any treatment. Study conclusions and caveats: The majority of expanded thyroid clonotypes above 0.001 also appeared in blood. Ophthalmopathy could be told apart from stable hyperthyroidism with a 13 V-J model.

The clonotype was recovered from a woman in her thirties or forties with Graves' ophthalmopathy. The rearrangement links TRBV6-4 to TRBJ1-2; no firm D call. Sequencing used blood. CDR3 in DNA: TGTGCCAGCAGTGACGGGGAGGGCGGCGGCTACACCTTC. It translates to CASSDGEGGGYTF.